This T cell receptor beta chain was captured by sequencing in a study of technical replicates of blood from a few donors. CDR3 length: 15 amino acids. The J segment lost 2 bases and the V segment lost 6 bases, leaving 8 bases of the junction unmatched. Germline V CDR1 and CDR2: ENHRY, SYGVKD. Measured with immunoSEQ multiplex PCR; TCRdb has only the in-frame clones, and not every one. The sample includes about 56,000 clones, 90% to 95% of them seen just once. The chain links TRBV10-3 to TRBJ1-1, with TRBD1 matching 8 bases. Sequenced sample: PBMCs. This clonotype was obtained from a human donor in good health. Some clones in this sample may be carry-over from other donors' samples. CDR3 nucleotides: TGTGCCATCAGAGCAAACAGGGGGACCAACACTGAAGCTTTCTTT. Translation: CAIRANRGTNTEAFF.